The rows below give T cell receptor beta chains drawn from one sample of a study of identical twins. TCRdb re-called the 5' RACE reads through MiXCR, storing one row per CDR3 protein. Of fewer than 250,000 distinct CDR3 sequences in the sample, 6.5% to 9% are singletons; the top ten hold more than 5%. These same records also appear under a second study, on yellow fever vaccine responses in identical twins.

The sample comprised CD8+ T cells sorted from blood. The receptors originated from a woman aged 18-30 years in good health. Both conserved end residues are part of each CDR3. Fields, in order: V gene, D gene, clone size, J gene, CDR3 DNA, CDR3 protein. The D gene is left open where the match is weak. Only some rows state a clone size, as once, few, many or a class for expanded clones.

TRBV9	TRBD2	NA	TRBJ2-3	TGTGCCAGCAGCGTAGAAGGGACTAGCAGTCAGGGGGGCACAGATACGCAGTATTTT	CASSVEGTSSQGGTDTQYF
TRBV20-1	NA	few	TRBJ2-3	TGCAGTGCGCAGCGAGCGGATACGCAGTATTTT	CSAQRADTQYF
TRBV12-3/TRBV12-4	NA	NA	TRBJ1-1	TGTGCCAGCAGTTTAGATACTCCTGAAGCTTTCTTT	CASSLDTPEAFF
TRBV2	NA	NA	TRBJ2-3	TGTGCCAGCAGAGATGTTTTGGATACGCAGTATTTT	CASRDVLDTQYF
TRBV20-1	TRBD1	NA	TRBJ2-1	TGCAGTGCTAGAGATCGGGGACAGGGGTTGATCAATGAGCAGTTCTTC	CSARDRGQGLINEQFF
TRBV27	TRBD2	NA	TRBJ2-3	TGTGCCAGCAGTCGCGGGACTAGCGGGAGCACAGATACGCAGTATTTT	CASSRGTSGSTDTQYF
TRBV19	NA	few	TRBJ2-1	TGTGCCAGTAGTAAGAGGGAGTACTACAATGAGCAGTTCTTC	CASSKREYYNEQFF
TRBV7-9	TRBD1	few	TRBJ2-3	TGTGCCAGCAGCTGGGGACAGGGGGCGGATACGCAGTATTTT	CASSWGQGADTQYF
TRBV2	TRBD2	NA	TRBJ2-5	TGTGCCAGCAGGTCAGGGAAAGAGGCTAGCGGGGGACAAGAGACCCAGTACTTC	CASRSGKEASGGQETQYF
TRBV12-3/TRBV12-4	TRBD1	many	TRBJ1-2	TGTGCCAGCAGTTTAACAGGGGGCTCTAGCGGCTACACCTTC	CASSLTGGSSGYTF
TRBV5-4	NA	NA	TRBJ1-6	TGTGCCAGCAGCCCAGACGTGCCGTCGGCGCAGAATTCACCCCTCCACTTT	CASSPDVPSAQNSPLHF
TRBV27	NA	NA	TRBJ2-2	TGTGCCAGCAGTTTTGGTGTGAACACCGGGGAGCTGTTTTTT	CASSFGVNTGELFF
TRBV3-1	NA	few	TRBJ2-5	TGTGCCAGCAGCCTACCAGATGGGGGTCCCGGGGAGACCCAGTACTTC	CASSLPDGGPGETQYF
TRBV13	NA	few	TRBJ2-6	TGTGCCAGCACTTTGAGCGGTGGTGGGGCCAACGTCCTGACTTTC	CASTLSGGGANVLTF
TRBV2	TRBD2	many	TRBJ2-1	TGTGCCACACTTAGGATGACTAGCGGGAGGGCCGATGAGCAGTTCTTC	CATLRMTSGRADEQFF
TRBV12-3/TRBV12-4	TRBD2	many	TRBJ2-1	TGTGCCAGCAACTTCCCGGGGGGGCCATCGAATGAGCAGTTCTTC	CASNFPGGPSNEQFF
TRBV12-3/TRBV12-4	NA	NA	TRBJ2-5	TGTGCCAGCAGTTTCACGTCTGAGACCCAGTACTTC	CASSFTSETQYF
TRBV10-3	NA	NA	TRBJ2-7	TGTGCCATCAGTGGGGACGTAGCGTACGAGCAGTACTTC	CAISGDVAYEQYF
TRBV9	NA	NA	TRBJ2-2	TGTGCCAGCAGCGTAGATGGAAATCCGAACACCGGGGAGCTGTTTTTT	CASSVDGNPNTGELFF
TRBV7-9	NA	many	TRBJ2-5	TGTGCCAGCAGCCCCGCCCTTCCGGGGACCCAGTACTTC	CASSPALPGTQYF
TRBV6-2/TRBV6-3	NA	NA	TRBJ2-3	TGTGCCAGCAGTTACTCGGAAAGACCCACAGATACGCAGTATTTT	CASSYSERPTDTQYF
TRBV28	TRBD2	few	TRBJ2-3	TGTGCCAGCAGTTTAGAACTAGCGGGGACAGATACGCAGTATTTT	CASSLELAGTDTQYF